This TCR beta chain emerged from a study of T cell repertoires in cytomegalovirus infection. The wider study: In public TCR beta signatures, there were indications of both CMV infection and matching HLA type.

V lost 0 bases, J lost 5 bases, and 3 bases stayed unmatched. Germline values: CDR1 MNHEY, CDR2 SVGAGI. The CDR3 has 14 amino acids. In this sample, this clonotype turned up many times. Its antigen is not known. Study results and limitations: Ex vivo responses were dominated by HLA-C-restricted CMV-specific TCR beta clonotypes. Accumulated public TCR beta family frequency recognized individuals carrying CMV together with the relevant HLA.

TCRdb used MiXCR to reprocess the reads, holding one entry per CDR3 protein. The table shows approximately 500,000 distinct CDR3 sequences, with approximately 10% occurring only once. This TCR derives from a human donor in good health (CMV status not recorded). Some clones in this sample may be carry-over from other donors' samples. The sequenced sample was PBMCs. The chain uses TRBV6-5 and TRBJ1-2; 7 bases are a match to TRBD1. This chain's CDR3 is CASSYSGDSYGYTF. CDR3 coding DNA: TGTGCCAGCAGTTACTCGGGGGACAGTTATGGCTACACCTTC.